What follows is one TCR beta chain and its context. Trimming took 7 bases from V and 0 from J, leaving 12 bases between them. Germline CDR1 SQVTM, CDR2 ANQGSEA. The CDR3 totals 13 residues. These data come from a study of PD-L1 blockade in urothelial cancer. Background on the study: The patients first took atezolizumab around 2014, receiving 1,200 mg intravenously every 3 weeks. Of prior chemotherapy regimens, patients had received between 0 and 3.

Only in-frame clones appear in the TCRdb table, and some are missing; sequencing was by immunoSEQ multiplex PCR. The sample consists of 40,000 or so clones, 81% of them appearing once. Between 1 and 8 samples per patient were obtained, pretreatment and on-treatment. The chain joins TRBV29-1 to TRBJ1-1, with D possibly being TRBD1 (6 bases). The TCR originated in a man aged 70-80 years with urothelial cancer. The material sequenced was PBMCs, taken around atezolizumab (anti-PD-L1) treatment. CDR3 nucleotides: TGCAGCGCCGACAGGAACATGAACACTGAAGCTTTCTTT. It encodes CSADRNMNTEAFF.